This TCR beta chain comes out of a study of regulatory T cells in long-lasting Graves disease. At the level of the study: The term persistent Graves' disease signified upward of 5 years on antithyroid drugs with positive TSH receptor antibodies. Findings and caveats of the study: The study found TRBV28, TRBJ1-2 and TRBJ2-5 favored in persistent disease.

Sample time point: persistent/refractory GD, antithyroid drugs over 5 years with positive TRAb. Scientists built the TCR library using RNA that was extracted from PBMCs. CDR1 is SGHAT and CDR2 is FQNNGV in the germline V gene. The V end lost 1 base, the J end lost 0 bases, and 10 bases lay between the germline ends. The CDR3 is 16 residues long. A remark on this clonotype: Its matching antigen is unknown.

Construction of the TCR beta libraries employed iRepertoire HTBI primers in conjunction with Arm-PCR of CDR3 regions. From the multiplex PCR reads, TCRdb called clonotypes with MiXCR, one entry per CDR3 protein. The table has about 470,000 distinct CDR3 sequences, around a fifth seen once. The sample consisted of peripheral blood mononuclear cells (PBMCs), taken when the disease was refractory, from a patient treated with antithyroid drugs. The TCR sequence derives from a female donor with Graves disease. The chain carries TRBV11-2 and TRBJ1-5; D call uncertain. The CDR3 spells CASSLGADYSNQPQHF. The DNA of the CDR3 is TGTGCCAGCAGCTTAGGGGCGGACTATAGCAATCAGCCCCAGCATTTT.